The present TCR beta chain was sequenced within a study of blood T cell repertoires in COVID-19. Looking at the study overall: Sources were T cells, B-cell-depleted T cells, or PBMCs; the material itself was cDNA or gDNA.

In the original analysis: Estimated nucleated cell counts came from reference gene primer amplification. Libraries were prepared by immunoSEQ multiplex PCR; TCRdb keeps only in-frame clonotypes and omits some of them. Clone size and V and J calls were adopted from that table, with D and trimming inferred from the DNA. The data hold fewer than 250,000 clones, with roughly four fifths observed a single time. V lost 6 bases and J 1 base, leaving 13 bases between the germline ends. This CDR3 spans 13 amino acids. Germline V gene lookup returns CDR1 SQVTM and CDR2 ANQGSEA. The V and J genes are TRBV29-1 and TRBJ2-7, with D possibly matching TRBD1 (5 bases). This clonotype was obtained from a woman aged 40-49 years with acute or convalescent COVID-19. The sequencing sample was made of peripheral blood. The CDR3 DNA follows: TGCAGCGTCGACCTGACAGATTCCTACGAGCAGTACTTC. It yields the protein CSVDLTDSYEQYF.